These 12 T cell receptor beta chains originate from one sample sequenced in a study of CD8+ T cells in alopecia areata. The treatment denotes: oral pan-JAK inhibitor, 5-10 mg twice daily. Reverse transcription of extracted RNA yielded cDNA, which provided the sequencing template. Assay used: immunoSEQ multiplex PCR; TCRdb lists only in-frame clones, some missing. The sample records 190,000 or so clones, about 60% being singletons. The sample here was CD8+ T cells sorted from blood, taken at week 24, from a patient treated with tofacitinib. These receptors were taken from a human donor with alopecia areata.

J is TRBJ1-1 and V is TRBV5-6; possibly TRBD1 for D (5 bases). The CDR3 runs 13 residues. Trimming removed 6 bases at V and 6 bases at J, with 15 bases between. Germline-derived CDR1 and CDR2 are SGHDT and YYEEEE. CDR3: CASTVMGLAEAFF. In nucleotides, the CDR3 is TGTGCCAGCACGGTGATGGGACTCGCTGAAGCTTTCTTT.

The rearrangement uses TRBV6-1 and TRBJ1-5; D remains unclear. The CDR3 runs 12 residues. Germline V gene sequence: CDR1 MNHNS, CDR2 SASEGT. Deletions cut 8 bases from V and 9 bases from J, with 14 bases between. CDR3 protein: CASVGQASPQHF. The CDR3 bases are TGTGCCAGCGTTGGGCAGGCCTCGCCCCAGCATTTT.

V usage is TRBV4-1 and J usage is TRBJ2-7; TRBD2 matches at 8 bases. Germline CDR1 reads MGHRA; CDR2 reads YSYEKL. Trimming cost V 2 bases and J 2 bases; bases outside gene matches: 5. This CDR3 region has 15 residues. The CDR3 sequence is CASSQKAGVAYEQYF. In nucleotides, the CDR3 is TGCGCCAGCAGCCAAAAAGCGGGGGTAGCCTACGAGCAGTACTTC.

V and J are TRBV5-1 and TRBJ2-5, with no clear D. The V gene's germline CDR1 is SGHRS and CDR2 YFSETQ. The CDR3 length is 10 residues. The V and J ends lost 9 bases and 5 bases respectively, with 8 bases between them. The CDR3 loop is CATPQETQYF. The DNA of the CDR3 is TGCGCCACACCCCAGGAGACCCAGTACTTC. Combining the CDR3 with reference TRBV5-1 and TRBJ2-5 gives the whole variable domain KAGVTQTPRYLIKTRGQQVTLSCSPISGHRSVSWYQQTPGQGLQFLFEYFSETQRNKGNFPGRFSGRQFSNSRSEMNVSTLELGDSALYLCATPQETQYFGPGTRLLVL.

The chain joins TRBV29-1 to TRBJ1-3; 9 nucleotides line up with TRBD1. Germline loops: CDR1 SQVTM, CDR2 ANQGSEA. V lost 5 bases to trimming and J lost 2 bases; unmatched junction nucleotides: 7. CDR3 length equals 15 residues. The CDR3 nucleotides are TGCAGCGTTTGGGACAGGGATCGAGCTGGAAACACCATATATTTT. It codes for CSVWDRDRAGNTIYF.

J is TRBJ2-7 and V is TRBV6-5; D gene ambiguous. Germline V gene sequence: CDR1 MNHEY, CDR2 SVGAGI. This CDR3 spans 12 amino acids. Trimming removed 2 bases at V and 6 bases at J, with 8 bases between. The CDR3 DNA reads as TGTGCCAGCAGTTACACCCCCAGCGAGCAGTACTTC. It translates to CASSYTPSEQYF.

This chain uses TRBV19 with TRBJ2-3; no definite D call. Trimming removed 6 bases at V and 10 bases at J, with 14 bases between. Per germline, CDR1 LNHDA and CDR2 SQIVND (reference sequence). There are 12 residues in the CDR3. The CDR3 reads CASRQEGHPQYF. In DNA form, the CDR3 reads TGTGCCAGTAGGCAGGAAGGGCACCCGCAGTATTTT. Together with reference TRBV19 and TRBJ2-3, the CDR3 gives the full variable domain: DGGITQSPKYLFRKEGQNVTLSCEQNLNHDAMYWYRQDPGQGLRLIYYSQIVNDFQKGDIAEGYSVSREKKESFPLTVTSAQKNPTAFYLCASRQEGHPQYFGPGTRLTVL.

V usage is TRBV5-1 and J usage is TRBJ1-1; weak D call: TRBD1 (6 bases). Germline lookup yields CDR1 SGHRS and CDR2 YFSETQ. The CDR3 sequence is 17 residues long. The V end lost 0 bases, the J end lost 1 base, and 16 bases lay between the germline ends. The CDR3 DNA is TGCGCCAGCAGCTTGGGTCCTCAGGGGAAAACGAACACTGAAGCTTTCTTT. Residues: CASSLGPQGKTNTEAFF. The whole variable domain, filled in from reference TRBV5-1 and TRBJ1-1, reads KAGVTQTPRYLIKTRGQQVTLSCSPISGHRSVSWYQQTPGQGLQFLFEYFSETQRNKGNFPGRFSGRQFSNSRSEMNVSTLELGDSALYLCASSLGPQGKTNTEAFFGQGTRLTVV.

CDR3 DNA sequence: TGTGCCAGCAGTTACTCTGGACAGGGCTACACTGAAGCTTTCTTT. This translates into CASSYSGQGYTEAFF. V is TRBV6-5 and J is TRBJ1-1; 8 bases agree with TRBD1. V lost 0 bases to trimming and J lost 3 bases; unmatched junction nucleotides: 3. Germline V gives CDR1 MNHEY, CDR2 SVGAGI. This CDR3 has 15 residues.

In DNA, the CDR3 is TGTGCCAGTAGTATTCGTGATGGGGCGGGGATAGGCACAGATACGCAGTATTTT. Encoded protein: CASSIRDGAGIGTDTQYF. The genes are TRBV19 and TRBJ2-3, with D perhaps matching TRBD2 (6 bases). The CDR3 totals 18 residues. Trimming removed 3 bases from V and 1 base from J, with 20 bases in between. The germline V gene encodes CDR1 LNHDA and CDR2 SQIVND (reference sequence).

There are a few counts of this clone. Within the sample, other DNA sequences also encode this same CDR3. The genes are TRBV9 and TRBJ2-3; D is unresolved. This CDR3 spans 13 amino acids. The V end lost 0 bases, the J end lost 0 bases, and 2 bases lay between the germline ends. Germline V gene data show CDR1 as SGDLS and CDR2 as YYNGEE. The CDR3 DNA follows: TGTGCCAGCAGCGTAGTCAGCACAGATACGCAGTATTTT. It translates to CASSVVSTDTQYF.

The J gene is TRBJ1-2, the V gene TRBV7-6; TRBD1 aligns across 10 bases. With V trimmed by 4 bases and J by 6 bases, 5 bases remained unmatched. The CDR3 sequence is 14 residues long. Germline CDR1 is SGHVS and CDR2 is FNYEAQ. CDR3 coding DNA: TGTGCCAGCAGCTCGGGACAGGGGATCAATGGCTACACCTTC. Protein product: CASSSGQGINGYTF.